This TCR beta chain was profiled in a study of identifying expanded T cells in peripheral blood. Notes on the study in general: Over about two and four weeks, about 16.4 and 19 clones changed, versus approximately 1.2 between replicates.

This CDR3 is built from 13 residues. Germline lookup yields CDR1 SGHVS and CDR2 FNYEAQ. V lost 8 bases and J lost 0, with 10 bases in between. Points on this clone: What it binds is not known.

Only in-frame clones appear in the TCRdb table, and some are missing; sequencing was by immunoSEQ multiplex PCR. In the table there are about 53,000 clones, around 83% of which are singletons. This chain connects TRBV7-6 to TRBJ1-1; D is uncertain. The clonotype was recovered from a person aged 18 to 70 in good health. The sequenced sample was blood. The CDR3 bases are TGTGCCAGCTCCTGGAGTATGAACACTGAAGCTTTCTTT. Its protein is CASSWSMNTEAFF.